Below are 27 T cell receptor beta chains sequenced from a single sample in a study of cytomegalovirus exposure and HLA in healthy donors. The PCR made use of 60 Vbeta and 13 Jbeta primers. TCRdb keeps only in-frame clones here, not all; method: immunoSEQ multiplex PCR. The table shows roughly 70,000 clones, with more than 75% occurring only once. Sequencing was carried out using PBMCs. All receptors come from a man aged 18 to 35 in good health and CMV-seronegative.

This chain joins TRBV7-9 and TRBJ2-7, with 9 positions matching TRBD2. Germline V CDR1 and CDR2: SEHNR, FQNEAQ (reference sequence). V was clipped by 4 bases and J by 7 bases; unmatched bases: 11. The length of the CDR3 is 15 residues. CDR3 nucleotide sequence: TGTGCCAGCAGCTGGATAGCGGGAGTAATGGGAGAGCAGTACTTC. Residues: CASSWIAGVMGEQYF.

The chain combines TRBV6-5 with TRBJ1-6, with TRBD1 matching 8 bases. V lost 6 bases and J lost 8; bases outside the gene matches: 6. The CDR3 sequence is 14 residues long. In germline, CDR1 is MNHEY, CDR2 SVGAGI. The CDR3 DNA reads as TGTGCCAGCAGCCGACAGGGGATCGATTCACCCCTCCACTTT. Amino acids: CASSRQGIDSPLHF.

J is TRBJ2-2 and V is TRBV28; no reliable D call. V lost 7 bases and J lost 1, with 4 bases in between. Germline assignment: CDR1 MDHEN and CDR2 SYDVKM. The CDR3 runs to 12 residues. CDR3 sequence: CASTLNTGELFF. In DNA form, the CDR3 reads TGTGCCAGCACCCTGAACACCGGGGAGCTGTTTTTT.

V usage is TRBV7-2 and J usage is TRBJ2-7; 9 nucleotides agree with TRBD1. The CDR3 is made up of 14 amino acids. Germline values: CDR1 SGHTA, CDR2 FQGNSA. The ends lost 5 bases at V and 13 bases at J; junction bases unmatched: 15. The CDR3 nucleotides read TGTGCCAGCAGCCCTACCTCGGGACAGGGACCCTACTACTTC. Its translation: CASSPTSGQGPYYF. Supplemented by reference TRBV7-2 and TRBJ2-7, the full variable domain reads GAGVSQSPSNKVTEKGKDVELRCDPISGHTALYWYRQSLGQGLEFLIYFQGNSAPDKSGLPSDRFSAERTGGSVSTLTIQRTQQEDSAVYLCASSPTSGQGPYYFGPGTRLTVT.

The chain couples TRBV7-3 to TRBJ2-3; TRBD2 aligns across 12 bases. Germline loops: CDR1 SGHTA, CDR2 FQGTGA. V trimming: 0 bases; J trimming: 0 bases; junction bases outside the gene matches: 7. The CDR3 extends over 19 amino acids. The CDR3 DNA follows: TGTGCCAGCAGCTTAACCACACTAGCGGGGGGAGATAGCACAGATACGCAGTATTTT. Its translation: CASSLTTLAGGDSTDTQYF.

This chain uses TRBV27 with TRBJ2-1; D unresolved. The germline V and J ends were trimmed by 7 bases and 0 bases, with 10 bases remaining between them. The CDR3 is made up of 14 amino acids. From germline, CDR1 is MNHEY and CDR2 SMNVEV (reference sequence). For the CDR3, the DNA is TGTGCCAGCACGCAGGCCAGCTCCTACAATGAGCAGTTCTTC. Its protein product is CASTQASSYNEQFF.

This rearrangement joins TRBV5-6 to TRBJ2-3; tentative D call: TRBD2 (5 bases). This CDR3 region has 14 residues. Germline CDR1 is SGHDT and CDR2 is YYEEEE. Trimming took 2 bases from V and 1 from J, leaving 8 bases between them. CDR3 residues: CASSFPGGTDTQYF. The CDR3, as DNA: TGTGCCAGCAGCTTTCCCGGGGGCACAGATACGCAGTATTTT. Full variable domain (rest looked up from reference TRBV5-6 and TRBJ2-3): DAGVTQSPTHLIKTRGQQVTLRCSPKSGHDTVSWYQQALGQGPQFIFQYYEEEERQRGNFPDRFSGHQFPNYSSELNVNALLLGDSALYLCASSFPGGTDTQYFGPGTRLTVL.

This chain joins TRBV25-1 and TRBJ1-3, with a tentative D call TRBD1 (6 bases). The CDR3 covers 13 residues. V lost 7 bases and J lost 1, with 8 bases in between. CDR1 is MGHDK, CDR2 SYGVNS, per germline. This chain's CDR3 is CASMTGSGNTIYF. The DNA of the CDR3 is TGTGCCAGCATGACAGGTTCTGGAAACACCATATATTTT.

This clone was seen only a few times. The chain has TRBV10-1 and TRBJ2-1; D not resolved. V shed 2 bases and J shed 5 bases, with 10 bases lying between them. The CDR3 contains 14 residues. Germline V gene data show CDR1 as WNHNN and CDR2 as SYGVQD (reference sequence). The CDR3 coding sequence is TGCGCCAGCAGTGAGCCACCCCGCGACAATGAGCAGTTCTTC. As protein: CASSEPPRDNEQFF.

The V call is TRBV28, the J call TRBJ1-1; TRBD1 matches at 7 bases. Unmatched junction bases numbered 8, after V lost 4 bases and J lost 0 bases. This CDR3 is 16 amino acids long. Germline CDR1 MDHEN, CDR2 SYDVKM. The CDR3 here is CASSYPRTGMNTEAFF. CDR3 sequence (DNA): TGTGCCAGCAGTTACCCTCGGACAGGCATGAACACTGAAGCTTTCTTT.

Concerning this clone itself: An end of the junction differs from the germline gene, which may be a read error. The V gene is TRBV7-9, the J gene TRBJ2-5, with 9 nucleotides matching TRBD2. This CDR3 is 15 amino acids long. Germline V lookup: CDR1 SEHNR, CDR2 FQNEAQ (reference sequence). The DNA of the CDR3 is TGTTCCAGCAGCTTTTATAGCGGGGGCGGGGAGACCCAGTACTTC. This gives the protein CSSSFYSGGGETQYF.

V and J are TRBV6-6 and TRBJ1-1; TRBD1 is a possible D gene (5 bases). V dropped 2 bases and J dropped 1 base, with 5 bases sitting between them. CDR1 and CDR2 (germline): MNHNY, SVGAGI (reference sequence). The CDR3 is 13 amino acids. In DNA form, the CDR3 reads TGTGCCAGCAGTTACCAGGGGAACACTGAAGCTTTCTTT. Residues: CASSYQGNTEAFF.

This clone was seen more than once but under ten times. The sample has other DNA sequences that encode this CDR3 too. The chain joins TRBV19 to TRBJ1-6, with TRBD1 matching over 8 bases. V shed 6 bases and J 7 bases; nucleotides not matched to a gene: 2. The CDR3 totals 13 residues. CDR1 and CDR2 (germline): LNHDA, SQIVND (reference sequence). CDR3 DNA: TGTGCCAGTAGGGGGACAGGAAATTCACCCCTCCACTTT. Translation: CASRGTGNSPLHF.

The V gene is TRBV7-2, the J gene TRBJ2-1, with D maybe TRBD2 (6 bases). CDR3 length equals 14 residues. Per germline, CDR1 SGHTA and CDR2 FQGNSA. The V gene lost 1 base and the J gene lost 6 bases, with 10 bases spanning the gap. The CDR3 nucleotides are TGTGCCAGCAGCTTAGATACTAGCTTCAATGAGCAGTTCTTC. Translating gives CASSLDTSFNEQFF.

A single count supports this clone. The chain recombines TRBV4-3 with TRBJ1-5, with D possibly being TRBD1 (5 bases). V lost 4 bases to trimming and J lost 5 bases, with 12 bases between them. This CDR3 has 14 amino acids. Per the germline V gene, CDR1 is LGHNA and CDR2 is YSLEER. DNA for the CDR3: TGCGCCAGCAGCCTTCGAAGGGGTTATCAGCCCCAGCATTTT. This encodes CASSLRRGYQPQHF.

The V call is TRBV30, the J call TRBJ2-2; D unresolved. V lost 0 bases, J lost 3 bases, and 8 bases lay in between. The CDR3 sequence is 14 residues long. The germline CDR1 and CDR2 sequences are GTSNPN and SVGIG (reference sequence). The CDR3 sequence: CAWSVIRDTGELFF. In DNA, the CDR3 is TGTGCCTGGAGTGTAATTCGGGACACCGGGGAGCTGTTTTTT.

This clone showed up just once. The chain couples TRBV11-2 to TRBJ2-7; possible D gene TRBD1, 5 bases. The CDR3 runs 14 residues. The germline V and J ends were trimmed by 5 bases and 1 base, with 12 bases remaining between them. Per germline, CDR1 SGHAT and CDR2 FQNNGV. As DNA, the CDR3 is TGTGCCAGCAGCCCCGACAGATTATCCTACGAGCAGTACTTC. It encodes CASSPDRLSYEQYF.

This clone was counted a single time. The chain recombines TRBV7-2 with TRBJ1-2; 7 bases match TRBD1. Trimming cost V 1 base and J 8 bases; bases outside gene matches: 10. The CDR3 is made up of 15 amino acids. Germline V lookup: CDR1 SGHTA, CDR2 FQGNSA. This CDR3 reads CASSLDGTVQGGYTF. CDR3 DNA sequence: TGTGCCAGCAGCTTAGATGGGACAGTCCAAGGAGGCTACACCTTC.

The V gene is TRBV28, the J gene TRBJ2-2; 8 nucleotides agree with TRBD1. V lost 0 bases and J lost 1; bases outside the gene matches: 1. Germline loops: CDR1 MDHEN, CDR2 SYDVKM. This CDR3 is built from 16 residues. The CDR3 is CASSLWDRENTGELFF. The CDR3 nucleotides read TGTGCCAGCAGTTTATGGGACAGGGAGAACACCGGGGAGCTGTTTTTT.

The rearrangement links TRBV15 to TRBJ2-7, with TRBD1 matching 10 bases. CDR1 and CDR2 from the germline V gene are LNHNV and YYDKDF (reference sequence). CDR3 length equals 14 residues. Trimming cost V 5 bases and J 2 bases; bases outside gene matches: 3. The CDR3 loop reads CATSQGTGAYEQYF. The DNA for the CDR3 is TGTGCCACCAGCCAAGGGACAGGGGCCTACGAGCAGTACTTC.

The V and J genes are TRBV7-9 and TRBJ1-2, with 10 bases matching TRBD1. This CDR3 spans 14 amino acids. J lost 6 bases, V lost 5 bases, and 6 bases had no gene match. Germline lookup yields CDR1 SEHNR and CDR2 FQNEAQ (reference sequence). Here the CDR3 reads CASSPRQGANGYTF. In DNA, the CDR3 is TGTGCCAGCAGCCCTCGACAGGGGGCGAATGGCTACACCTTC. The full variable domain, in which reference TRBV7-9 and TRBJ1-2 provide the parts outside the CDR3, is DTGVSQNPRHKITKRGQNVTFRCDPISEHNRLYWYRQTLGQGPEFLTYFQNEAQLEKSRLLSDRFSAERPKGSFSTLEIQRTEQGDSAMYLCASSPRQGANGYTFGSGTRLTVV.

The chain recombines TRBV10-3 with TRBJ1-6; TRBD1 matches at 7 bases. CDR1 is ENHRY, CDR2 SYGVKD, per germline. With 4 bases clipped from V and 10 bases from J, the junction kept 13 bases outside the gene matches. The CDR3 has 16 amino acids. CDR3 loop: CAISASSGGSNSPLHF. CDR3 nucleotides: TGTGCCATCAGTGCTAGCTCAGGGGGTTCGAACTCACCCCTCCACTTT.

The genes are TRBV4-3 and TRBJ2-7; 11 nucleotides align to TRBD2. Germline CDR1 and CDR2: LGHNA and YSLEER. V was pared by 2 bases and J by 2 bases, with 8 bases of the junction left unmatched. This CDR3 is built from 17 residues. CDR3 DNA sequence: TGCGCCAGCAGCCAATCCCTGGGGACTAGCGGTGCCTACGAGCAGTACTTC. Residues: CASSQSLGTSGAYEQYF.

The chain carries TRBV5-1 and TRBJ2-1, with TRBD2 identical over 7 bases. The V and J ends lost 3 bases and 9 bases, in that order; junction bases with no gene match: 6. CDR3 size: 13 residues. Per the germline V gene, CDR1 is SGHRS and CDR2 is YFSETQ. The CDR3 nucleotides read TGCGCCAGCAGCTCCCAATTAGCGGGTGAGCAGTTCTTC. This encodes CASSSQLAGEQFF.

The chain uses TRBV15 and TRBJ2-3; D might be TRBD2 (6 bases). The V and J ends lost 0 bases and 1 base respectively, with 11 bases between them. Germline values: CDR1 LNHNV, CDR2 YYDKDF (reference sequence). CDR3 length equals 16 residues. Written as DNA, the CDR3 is TGTGCCACCAGCAGAGATCGGGGGACTGGCACAGATACGCAGTATTTT. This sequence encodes CATSRDRGTGTDTQYF.

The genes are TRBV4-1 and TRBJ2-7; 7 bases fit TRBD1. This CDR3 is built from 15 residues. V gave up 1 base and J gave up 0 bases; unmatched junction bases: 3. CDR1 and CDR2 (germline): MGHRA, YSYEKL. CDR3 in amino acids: CASSQGGGRSYEQYF. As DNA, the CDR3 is TGCGCCAGCAGCCAAGGAGGGGGCCGCTCCTACGAGCAGTACTTC.

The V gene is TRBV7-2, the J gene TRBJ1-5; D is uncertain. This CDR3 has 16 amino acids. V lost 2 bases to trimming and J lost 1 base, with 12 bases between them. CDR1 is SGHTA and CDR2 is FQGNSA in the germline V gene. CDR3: CASSLLSGLSNQPQHF. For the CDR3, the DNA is TGTGCCAGCAGCTTATTATCCGGGTTAAGCAATCAGCCCCAGCATTTT.